What follows are 23 T cell receptor beta chains derived from one specimen sequenced in a study of blood T cell repertoires in COVID-19. Clones were read by immunoSEQ multiplex PCR, and TCRdb kept only the in-frame ones, dropping some. The table includes 120,000 or so clones, around 81% detected once. Sequenced input: peripheral blood. These receptors came from a man aged 25-40 years with COVID-19, enrolled during active disease.

About this clone itself: Other nucleotide sequences in the sample specify the same CDR3. The rearrangement links TRBV12-3 or TRBV12-4 to TRBJ2-3; no firm D call. This CDR3 region has 11 residues. Trimming took off 6 bases at V and 6 bases at J, with 7 bases between the two ends. Here the CDR3 DNA reads TGTGCCAGCAGGCTCACTGATACGCAGTATTTT. Protein product: CASRLTDTQYF.

The chain uses TRBV19 and TRBJ1-6, with TRBD1 identical over 8 bases. Germline CDR1 is LNHDA and CDR2 is SQIVND (reference sequence). The CDR3 is made up of 15 amino acids. V was pared by 2 bases and J by 6 bases, with 3 bases of the junction left unmatched. The CDR3, as DNA: TGTGCCAGTAGTATACGAGACAGGGGTAATTCACCCCTCCACTTT. Amino acid sequence: CASSIRDRGNSPLHF.

The chain links TRBV7-2 to TRBJ1-2, with TRBD1 identical over 8 bases. The trim removed 6 bases at V and 0 bases at J, leaving 12 bases unmatched. The germline V gene has CDR1 SGHTA and CDR2 FQGNSA. The CDR3 is 17 residues long. Written as DNA, the CDR3 is TGTGCCAGCAGTATAGGGACAGGCGAGGAGCCTAACTATGGCTACACCTTC. Encoded protein: CASSIGTGEEPNYGYTF.

The V gene is TRBV6-2 or TRBV6-3, the J gene TRBJ2-7; 7 positions agree with TRBD1. The V segment lost 2 bases and the J segment 3 bases; nucleotides outside the gene matches: 1. CDR1 MNHEY and CDR2 SVGEGT come from the germline V gene. There are 13 residues in the CDR3. CDR3 amino acids: CASSYDRVYEQYF. The DNA for the CDR3 is TGTGCCAGCAGTTACGACAGGGTCTACGAGCAGTACTTC.

This chain connects TRBV28 to TRBJ1-2; 11 bases are shared with TRBD1. J gave up 4 bases and V 11 bases, and 9 bases lay outside the gene matches. The CDR3 totals 14 residues. The germline gives CDR1 MDHEN, CDR2 SYDVKM. DNA for the CDR3: TGTGCCTCCTCGGGGGGGACAGGGGGCTATGGCTACACCTTC. This encodes CASSGGTGGYGYTF.

The CDR3 region is CASSWNKQGNQPQHF. The CDR3 bases are TGTGCCAGCAGTTGGAACAAACAGGGCAATCAGCCCCAGCATTTT. This sequence joins TRBV28 and TRBJ1-5; a possible D gene is TRBD1 (5 bases). Per the germline V gene, CDR1 is MDHEN and CDR2 is SYDVKM. The CDR3 length is 15 residues. Trimming removed 4 bases at V and 2 bases at J, with 12 bases between.

This clone was picked up one time. The V and J genes are TRBV30 and TRBJ1-5, with 8 bases identical to TRBD1. The CDR3 covers 14 residues. V trimming: 2 bases; J trimming: 3 bases; junction bases outside the gene matches: 3. Germline CDR1 is GTSNPN and CDR2 is SVGIG (reference sequence). The CDR3 DNA follows: TGTGCCTGGAGTCCAGGGGGCCCCAATCAGCCCCAGCATTTT. The encoded protein is CAWSPGGPNQPQHF.

The chain combines TRBV5-6 with TRBJ2-7; TRBD1 matches 7 bases. V was clipped by 4 bases and J by 8 bases; unmatched bases: 12. CDR1 is SGHDT, CDR2 YYEEEE, per germline. The CDR3 runs 14 residues. CDR3 coding DNA: TGTGCCAGCAGCCCAGGGGGTTTGGTGGGTAAGCAGTACTTC. It encodes CASSPGGLVGKQYF.

V is TRBV11-2 and J is TRBJ1-3; perhaps TRBD1 as D (5 bases). CDR1 is SGHAT and CDR2 is FQNNGV in the germline V gene. The V end lost 0 bases, the J end lost 5 bases, and 11 bases lay between the germline ends. This CDR3 spans 15 amino acids. CDR3 protein: CASSLDRVERNTIYF. The CDR3 DNA is TGTGCCAGCAGCTTAGACAGGGTGGAGAGAAACACCATATATTTT.

The chain employs TRBV5-1 and TRBJ2-3, with 8 positions matching TRBD2. There are 18 residues in the CDR3. V was pared by 3 bases and J by 0 bases, with 12 bases of the junction left unmatched. Germline loops: CDR1 SGHRS, CDR2 YFSETQ. The CDR3: CASSSHPGRGGSTDTQYF. CDR3 in DNA: TGCGCCAGCAGCTCACATCCGGGACGGGGGGGTAGCACAGATACGCAGTATTTT.

The chain has TRBV5-6 and TRBJ1-4; 10 bases fit TRBD1. Losses at the gene ends were 0 bases for V and 7 bases for J; bases not matched to a gene: 6. The germline V gene encodes CDR1 SGHDT and CDR2 YYEEEE. The CDR3 spans 16 residues. The chain's CDR3 is CASSLAAGQGIEKLFF. CDR3 nucleotide sequence: TGTGCCAGCAGCTTGGCCGCGGGACAGGGGATTGAAAAACTGTTTTTT.

V is TRBV25-1 and J is TRBJ1-6; possibly TRBD1 for D (6 bases). The CDR3 extends over 13 amino acids. Trimming removed 4 bases at V and 7 bases at J, with 8 bases between. In germline, CDR1 is MGHDK, CDR2 SYGVNS. CDR3 sequence: CASSVQGNSPLHF. Here the CDR3 DNA reads TGTGCCAGCAGTGTCCAGGGGAATTCACCCCTCCACTTT.

The rearrangement links TRBV28 to TRBJ2-1; 11 positions agree with TRBD2. The CDR3 runs 16 residues. V was pared by 1 base and J by 7 bases, with 6 bases of the junction left unmatched. From germline, CDR1 is MDHEN and CDR2 SYDVKM. The DNA for the CDR3 is TGTGCCAGCAGTTTATTCATAGCGGGAGGGGAGAATGAGCAGTTCTTC. Translated, it gives CASSLFIAGGENEQFF.

The chain is built from TRBV14 and TRBJ2-7; D unresolved. Germline assignment: CDR1 SGHDN and CDR2 FVKESK. V lost 1 base and J lost 2, with 9 bases in between. This CDR3 spans 14 amino acids. Here the CDR3 reads CASSQGSRTYEQYF. The CDR3 DNA reads TGTGCCAGCAGCCAAGGAAGCAGGACCTACGAGCAGTACTTC.

This chain uses TRBV28 with TRBJ1-3, with D uncertain. The V end lost 3 bases, the J end lost 0 bases, and 9 bases lay between the germline ends. CDR1 and CDR2 (germline): MDHEN, SYDVKM. The CDR3 runs to 15 residues. CDR3 region: CASSLGTSSGNTIYF. In DNA, the CDR3 is TGTGCCAGCAGTTTGGGCACCAGCTCTGGAAACACCATATATTTT.

This chain uses TRBV11-3 with TRBJ2-7; a weak D match, TRBD2 (6 bases). From germline, CDR1 is SGHNT and CDR2 YENEEA. This CDR3 is 14 amino acids long. Trimming shortened V by 5 bases and J by 7 bases, and 18 bases separated the two germline ends. CDR3 sequence reads: CASSPDRGTREQYF. Written as DNA, the CDR3 is TGTGCCAGCAGCCCAGATCGGGGGACGAGGGAGCAGTACTTC.

This chain uses TRBV6-5 with TRBJ2-5; tentatively, D is TRBD1 (5 bases). Germline CDR1 is MNHEY and CDR2 is SVGAGI. The CDR3 covers 16 residues. Between the trimmed V and J ends, which lost 0 bases and 3 bases, there was a span of 14 bases. The CDR3 reads CASSYSFVGREETQYF. Here the CDR3 DNA reads TGTGCCAGCAGTTACTCGTTTGTGGGCAGGGAAGAGACCCAGTACTTC.

This sequence joins TRBV7-2 and TRBJ2-5, with TRBD1 matching 8 bases. The junction had 7 bases not matched to a gene; V was cut back by 5 bases and J by 5 bases. CDR1 is SGHTA, CDR2 FQGNSA, per germline. The CDR3 has 14 amino acids. CDR3 DNA sequence: TGTGCCAGCAGCACCGACAGGGGTGGGGAGACCCAGTACTTC. It encodes CASSTDRGGETQYF.

V usage is TRBV4-1 and J usage is TRBJ2-1, with 8 bases that match TRBD2. From germline, CDR1 is MGHRA and CDR2 YSYEKL. Trimming cost V 4 bases and J 8 bases; bases outside gene matches: 16. The CDR3 is 17 residues long. CDR3 protein: CASSLPGTGRDVHEQFF. CDR3 sequence (DNA): TGCGCCAGCAGCCTACCGGGGACCGGGAGGGACGTCCATGAGCAGTTCTTC.

The chain joins TRBV23-1 to TRBJ1-4; tentatively, D is TRBD1 (5 bases). TRBV23-1 is labeled an ORF, and its function is uncertain. CDR3 length equals 16 residues. With 6 bases removed from V and 7 bases from J, the gap between germline ends came to 21 bases. In nucleotides, the CDR3 is TGCGCCAGCAGCCTTCCCCCTGGGGGGGAGAGTGAAAAACTGTTTTTT. This encodes CASSLPPGGESEKLFF.

The CDR3 nucleotides are TGCGCCAGCAGCTGGAGGACAGGCCCCCTTTATAATTCCTACGAGCAGTACTTC. The encoded protein is CASSWRTGPLYNSYEQYF. The chain carries TRBV5-1 and TRBJ2-7, with 7 bases aligning to TRBD1. The ends lost 3 bases at V and 1 base at J; junction bases unmatched: 16. The germline gives CDR1 SGHRS, CDR2 YFSETQ. The CDR3 consists of 18 residues.

The chain joins TRBV5-6 to TRBJ2-3; no definite D call. Germline V CDR1 and CDR2: SGHDT, YYEEEE. Trimming took 4 bases from V and 2 from J, leaving 5 bases between them. The CDR3 has 12 amino acids. This CDR3 reads CASSAYTDTQYF. DNA for the CDR3: TGTGCCAGCAGCGCCTACACAGATACGCAGTATTTT.

V and J are TRBV4-2 and TRBJ2-1; D remains ambiguous. This CDR3 has 13 residues. V lost 0 bases to trimming and J lost 5 bases, with 5 bases between them. The germline gives CDR1 LGHNA, CDR2 YNFKEQ. For the CDR3, the DNA is TGTGCCAGCAGCCAAGATTTTAACAATGAGCAGTTCTTC. Translated: CASSQDFNNEQFF.